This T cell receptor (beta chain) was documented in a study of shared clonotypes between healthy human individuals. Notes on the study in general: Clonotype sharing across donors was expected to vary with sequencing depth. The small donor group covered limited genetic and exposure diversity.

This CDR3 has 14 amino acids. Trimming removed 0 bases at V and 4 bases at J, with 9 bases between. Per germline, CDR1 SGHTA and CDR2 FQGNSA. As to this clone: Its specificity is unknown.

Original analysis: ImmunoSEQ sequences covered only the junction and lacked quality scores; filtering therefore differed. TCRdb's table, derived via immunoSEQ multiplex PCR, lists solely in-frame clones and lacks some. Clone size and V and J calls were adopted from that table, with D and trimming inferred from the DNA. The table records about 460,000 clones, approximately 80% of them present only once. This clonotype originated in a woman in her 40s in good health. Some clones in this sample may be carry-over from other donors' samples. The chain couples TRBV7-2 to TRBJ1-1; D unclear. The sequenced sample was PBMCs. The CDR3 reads CASSLALGSTEAFF. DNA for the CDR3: TGTGCCAGCAGCTTAGCCCTGGGGAGCACTGAAGCTTTCTTT.